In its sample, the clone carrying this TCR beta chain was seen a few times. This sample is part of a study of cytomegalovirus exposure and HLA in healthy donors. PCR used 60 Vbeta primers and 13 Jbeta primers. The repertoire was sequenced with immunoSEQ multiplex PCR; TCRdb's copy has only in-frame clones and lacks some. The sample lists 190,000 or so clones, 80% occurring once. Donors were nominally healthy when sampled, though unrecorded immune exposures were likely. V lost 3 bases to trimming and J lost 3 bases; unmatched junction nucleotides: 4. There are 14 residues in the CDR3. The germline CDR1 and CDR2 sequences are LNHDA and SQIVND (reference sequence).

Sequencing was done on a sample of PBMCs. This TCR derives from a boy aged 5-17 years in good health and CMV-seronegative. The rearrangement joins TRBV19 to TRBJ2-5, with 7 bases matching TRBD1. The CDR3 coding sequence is TGTGCCAGTAGTATTACAGGGGCGGAAGAGACCCAGTACTTC. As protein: CASSITGAEETQYF.